Presented here are 25 T cell receptor beta chains from one specimen sequenced in a study of blood T cell repertoires in COVID-19. The method was immunoSEQ multiplex PCR; TCRdb's version includes in-frame clones alone and lacks a portion of them. The table has 250,000 to 300,000 clones, approximately 89% seen once. Sequenced input: peripheral blood. Receptors were obtained from a woman aged 40 to 50 who had recovered from COVID-19.

The V gene is TRBV7-9, the J gene TRBJ2-1; TRBD2 aligns across 7 bases. The CDR3 loop spans 12 amino acids. Trimming took 1 base from V and 15 from J; bases not matched to a gene: 6. CDR1 and CDR2 (germline): SEHNR, FQNEAQ (reference sequence). CDR3 sequence reads: CASSLEREALFF. The DNA for the CDR3 is TGTGCCAGCAGCTTAGAACGGGAGGCCCTGTTCTTC.

J is TRBJ2-7 and V is TRBV5-1; D gene unclear. The V and J ends lost 1 base and 6 bases respectively, with 14 bases between them. Looked up from germline, CDR1 is SGHRS and CDR2 is YFSETQ. The CDR3 totals 14 residues. In DNA form, the CDR3 reads TGCGCCAGCAGCTTGCAGCCCTCCTCGGGCGAGCAGTACGTC. As protein: CASSLQPSSGEQYV.

The chain combines TRBV6-6 with TRBJ1-4; 8 positions agree with TRBD1. Germline-derived CDR1 and CDR2 are MNHNY and SVGAGI (reference sequence). This CDR3 comprises 16 residues. V gave up 0 bases and J gave up 8 bases; unmatched junction bases: 8. The CDR3 DNA reads as TGTGCCAGCAGTTACTCTCAGGGGGCTTCTGGGGAAAAACTGTTTTTT. Amino acid sequence: CASSYSQGASGEKLFF.

This clone showed up just once. The chain recombines TRBV6-1 with TRBJ2-3; 9 positions agree with TRBD2. CDR3 length: 19 residues. The germline V gene has CDR1 MNHNS and CDR2 SASEGT. The junction had 13 bases not matched to a gene; V was cut back by 2 bases and J by 1 base. DNA for the CDR3: TGTGCCAGCAGTGAAATCGGACTAGCGACCTGGTCTCGCACAGATACGCAGTATTTT. Encoded protein: CASSEIGLATWSRTDTQYF.

The chain has TRBV7-9 and TRBJ1-5; 7 bases match TRBD1. The CDR3 is 16 amino acids. V was pared by 5 bases and J by 4 bases, with 11 bases of the junction left unmatched. Per the germline V gene, CDR1 is SEHNR and CDR2 is FQNEAQ (reference sequence). CDR3: CASSTGTVDVNQPQHF. In DNA form, the CDR3 reads TGTGCCAGCAGCACCGGGACAGTAGATGTAAATCAGCCCCAGCATTTT.

V usage is TRBV6-4 and J usage is TRBJ2-7; maybe TRBD2 (5 bases). Germline-derived CDR1 and CDR2 are MRHNA and SNTAGT. The CDR3 loop spans 14 amino acids. Trimming pared 8 bases from V and 6 bases from J, leaving 20 bases between. CDR3 region: CASPLPKRRCEQYV. CDR3 sequence (DNA): TGTGCCAGCCCATTACCCAAGCGGCGTTGCGAGCAGTACGTC.

This clone has only a few counts. The rearrangement links TRBV5-4 to TRBJ2-1; D is perhaps TRBD2 (5 bases). From germline, CDR1 is SGHNT and CDR2 YYREEE (reference sequence). This CDR3 comprises 11 residues. V shed 4 bases and J shed 10 bases, with 9 bases lying between them. In DNA, the CDR3 is TGTGCCAGCAGCCAACAGCGGGAGCAGTTCTTC. Its translation is CASSQQREQFF.

The chain joins TRBV11-3 to TRBJ2-7, with TRBD2 matching over 8 bases. The ends lost 4 bases at V and 5 bases at J; junction bases unmatched: 1. Per the germline V gene, CDR1 is SGHNT and CDR2 is YENEEA. The CDR3 covers 12 residues. The CDR3 loop reads CASSYSGNEQYV. CDR3 nucleotides: TGTGCCAGCAGCTATAGCGGGAACGAGCAGTACGTC.

This clone was seen more than once but under ten times. The J gene is TRBJ2-7, the V gene TRBV7-2, with 14 positions matching TRBD2. CDR1 is SGHTA, CDR2 FQGNSA, per germline. The CDR3 length is 16 residues. After removal of 6 bases from V and 3 bases from J, the junction contained 7 bases not matched to a gene. As DNA, the CDR3 is TGTGCCAGCAGTCCCGGAGGGACTAGCGGGGGCTACGAGCAGTACTTC. Translating it yields CASSPGGTSGGYEQYF.

This chain links TRBV5-5 with TRBJ1-4; D is perhaps TRBD1 (5 bases). Germline CDR1 SGHKS, CDR2 YYEKEE (reference sequence). CDR3 length equals 14 residues. V lost 0 bases to trimming and J lost 3 bases, with 6 bases between them. CDR3: CASSLVGANEKLFF. The CDR3 DNA follows: TGTGCCAGCAGCTTGGTAGGGGCTAATGAAAAACTGTTTTTT.

This chain uses TRBV2 with TRBJ2-7; 13 bases are shared with TRBD2. The ends lost 4 bases at V and 5 bases at J; junction bases unmatched: 5. The CDR3 runs 15 residues. In germline, CDR1 is SNHLY, CDR2 FYNNEI. CDR3 bases: TGTGCCAGCAGTGGGGGACTAGCGGGGTCTCACGAGCAGTACTTC. This gives the protein CASSGGLAGSHEQYF.

The V call is TRBV30, the J call TRBJ2-3; TRBD1 aligns across 7 bases. The ends lost 6 bases at V and 0 bases at J; junction bases unmatched: 3. CDR1 GTSNPN and CDR2 SVGIG come from the germline V gene (reference sequence). The CDR3 consists of 13 residues. The CDR3 bases are TGTGCCTGCCCGGGACAGAGCACAGATACGCAGTATTTT. Protein sequence: CACPGQSTDTQYF.

A few counts support this clone. The chain joins TRBV28 to TRBJ2-6, with D perhaps matching TRBD1 (6 bases). Trimming shortened V by 6 bases and J by 6 bases, and 12 bases separated the two germline ends. The germline V gene has CDR1 MDHEN and CDR2 SYDVKM. The CDR3 has 14 amino acids. In DNA form, the CDR3 reads TGTGCCAGCAGGCGCCCAGGGGAGGCCAACGTCCTGACTTTC. Translating gives CASRRPGEANVLTF.

The chain combines TRBV27 with TRBJ1-2; D gene ambiguous. Germline V gene lookup returns CDR1 MNHEY and CDR2 SMNVEV (reference sequence). The CDR3 sequence is 13 residues long. V lost 6 bases and J lost 2, with 10 bases in between. Here the CDR3 reads CASRGAGNYGYTF. The CDR3 DNA reads as TGTGCCAGCAGGGGTGCGGGGAACTATGGCTACACCTTC.

Written as DNA, the CDR3 is TGTGCCAGCAGCCAAAGACAGGGGGCACCTTATGGCTACACCTTC. This encodes CASSQRQGAPYGYTF. The rearrangement uses TRBV21-1 and TRBJ1-2; the D call in the table, TRBD1, was not verified against the DNA. TRBV21-1 is listed as a pseudogene. The CDR3 contains 15 residues.

The DNA of the CDR3 is TGTGCCAGCTCACCAACGCGGGAAGAAAAACTGTTTTTT. Protein product: CASSPTREEKLFF. The chain links TRBV18 to TRBJ1-4; D not resolved. Per germline, CDR1 KGHSH and CDR2 LQKENI. This CDR3 comprises 13 residues. Trimming took 2 bases from V and 8 from J, leaving 9 bases between them.

This clone was seen more than once but under ten times. The rearrangement links TRBV9 to TRBJ1-6; 9 bases map to TRBD1. Germline lookup yields CDR1 SGDLS and CDR2 YYNGEE. The ends lost 4 bases at V and 5 bases at J; junction bases unmatched: 4. The CDR3 is 15 residues long. CDR3 sequence: CASSTGTGNNSPLHF. CDR3 in DNA: TGTGCCAGCAGCACAGGGACAGGGAATAATTCACCCCTCCACTTT.

The chain employs TRBV7-2 and TRBJ2-5; tentative D call: TRBD1 (6 bases). This CDR3 has 17 residues. Germline loops: CDR1 SGHTA, CDR2 FQGNSA. V lost 5 bases to trimming and J lost 2 bases, with 21 bases between them. CDR3 in amino acids: CASSPQHAGTLQETQYF. CDR3 in DNA: TGTGCCAGCAGCCCCCAGCACGCCGGGACACTTCAAGAGACCCAGTACTTC.

This clone has only a few counts. The chain carries TRBV27 and TRBJ1-1; no reliable D call. The CDR3 has 14 amino acids. The germline V gene encodes CDR1 MNHEY and CDR2 SMNVEV (reference sequence). V gave up 4 bases and J gave up 4 bases, with 13 bases separating them. CDR3 DNA sequence: TGTGCCAGCAGTTATGCATCAGCGAGCACTGAAGCTTTCTTT. Translated, it gives CASSYASASTEAFF.

This clone was counted between two and nine times. The rearrangement uses TRBV3-1 (or the pseudogene TRBV3-2) and TRBJ2-5, with TRBD2 matching 8 bases. The CDR3 length is 15 residues. Germline V lookup: CDR1 LGHDT, CDR2 YNNKEL (reference sequence). The ends lost 7 bases at V and 2 bases at J; junction bases unmatched: 9. The CDR3: CASTQGGRRQETQYF. DNA of the CDR3: TGTGCCAGCACCCAGGGCGGGAGGCGACAAGAGACCCAGTACTTC.

This clone was observed a single time. The chain joins TRBV7-2 to TRBJ1-5; possible D gene TRBD1, 5 bases. CDR3 length equals 14 residues. Germline CDR1 SGHTA, CDR2 FQGNSA. With 3 bases removed from V and 6 bases from J, the gap between germline ends came to 12 bases. The CDR3 protein is CASSLGGGSQPQHF. CDR3 DNA sequence: TGTGCCAGCAGCTTGGGTGGGGGGAGTCAGCCCCAGCATTTT.

This chain links TRBV3-1 (or the pseudogene TRBV3-2) with TRBJ1-1, with a possible D match to TRBD1 (5 bases). Germline V CDR1 and CDR2: LGHDT, YNNKEL (reference sequence). V was pared by 1 base and J by 3 bases, with 9 bases between. CDR3 length equals 14 residues. CDR3 in amino acids: CASSQGGVDTEAFF. The DNA of the CDR3 is TGTGCCAGCAGCCAAGGGGGCGTCGACACTGAAGCTTTCTTT.

The genes are TRBV20-1 and TRBJ1-2; 7 bases line up with TRBD1. The germline gives CDR1 DFQATT, CDR2 SNEGSKA (reference sequence). V lost 3 bases to trimming and J lost 7 bases; unmatched junction nucleotides: 11. The CDR3 consists of 14 residues. The CDR3 bases are TGCAGTGCTAGTCCTCAGGGGGGCGCGGCTGGCTACACCTTC. It codes for CSASPQGGAAGYTF.

J is TRBJ1-5 and V is TRBV6-5; no definite D call. The CDR3 has 15 residues. V lost 7 bases and J 3 bases, leaving 16 bases between the germline ends. Germline V gene sequence: CDR1 MNHEY, CDR2 SVGAGI. The CDR3 protein is CASTADEGTNQPQHF. DNA for the CDR3: TGTGCCAGCACGGCCGATGAGGGTACCAATCAGCCCCAGCATTTT.

This clone has a handful of counts. The chain recombines TRBV4-2 with TRBJ2-7, with 10 positions matching TRBD1. CDR3 size: 16 residues. J lost 7 bases, V lost 0 bases, and 9 bases had no gene match. CDR1 and CDR2 from the germline V gene are LGHNA and YNFKEQ. The CDR3 DNA sequence: TGTGCCAGCAGCCAAGAAGAGACAGGGGGCGCGGGGGAGCAGTACTTC. Translation: CASSQEETGGAGEQYF.